This is a list of T cell receptor beta chains from one sample in a study of identical twins. MiXCR was run by TCRdb on the 5' RACE reads, yielding one entry per CDR3 protein. The sample holds fewer than 650,000 distinct CDR3 sequences, less than 9% seen once. These same records also appear under a second study, on yellow fever vaccine responses in identical twins.

The material sequenced was PBMCs. These receptors originate from a woman aged 18-29 years in good health. CDR3s include the opening cysteine and the closing phenylalanine or tryptophan. D genes are given only for firm matches.

J gene | D gene | V gene | CDR3 protein
TRBJ1-1 | - | TRBV2 | CASSEASVNTEAFF
TRBJ2-6 | - | TRBV29-1 | CSVELRGSSGANVLTF
TRBJ1-5 | - | TRBV6-1 | CATKKDGVTGFQPQHF
TRBJ1-2 | - | TRBV7-9 | CASSALYGGDYGYTF
TRBJ1-2 | - | TRBV28 | CASSLRVEGYTF
TRBJ2-7 | - | TRBV6-5 | CASSYSEVWTYEQYF
TRBJ2-5 | TRBD1 | TRBV15 | CATSPHRDSKETQYF
TRBJ2-7 | TRBD2 | TRBV2 | CASRGGGSYEQYF
TRBJ2-3 | - | TRBV10-3 | CAISDKSTDTQYF
TRBJ2-7 | - | TRBV5-1 | CASSFLSTDLKGEQYF
TRBJ2-3 | TRBD2 | TRBV20-1 | CSATTGLAGGFRGTDTQYF
TRBJ2-1 | TRBD2 | TRBV7-8 | CASSTAGESSYNEQFF
TRBJ2-1 | - | TRBV20-1 | CSARVGGIMWNEQFF
TRBJ2-1 | TRBD2 | TRBV20-1 | CSAASGRGRNEQFF
TRBJ2-5 | - | TRBV9 | CASSVGRGNRETQYF
TRBJ2-5 | TRBD2 | TRBV24-1 | CATSSAGGETQYF
TRBJ2-1 | TRBD1 | TRBV27 | CASIPGTVQLKAYNEQFF
TRBJ2-1 | TRBD2 | TRBV20-1 | CSARTTSGSSYNEQFF
TRBJ2-7 | TRBD2 | TRBV5-1 | CASSFRVAGGPGEQYF
TRBJ1-5 | TRBD1 | TRBV5-1 | CASSATGVDQPQHF
TRBJ2-1 | TRBD2 | TRBV12-3/TRBV12-4 | CASSPSSGTSNEQFF
TRBJ2-5 | - | TRBV3-1 | CASSQVPGDRFQETQYF
TRBJ2-5 | - | TRBV7-7 | CASSLVWGQETQYF
TRBJ2-3 | - | TRBV5-1 | CASSLLAEGRDTQYF
TRBJ1-6 | - | TRBV20-1 | CSATTMGTHSPLHF
TRBJ2-3 | - | TRBV5-1 | CASSLWQGSTDTQYF
TRBJ2-7 | TRBD1 | TRBV7-9 | CASSPPGQGPYEQYF
TRBJ2-1 | - | TRBV15 | CATSRGLAEGAWEQFF
TRBJ2-1 | - | TRBV5-1 | CASSLRKVAQGTYNEQFF
TRBJ2-7 | - | TRBV20-1 | CSAPYGGEVSEQYF
TRBJ1-1 | - | TRBV20-1 | CSARTENTEAFF
TRBJ1-2 | - | TRBV9 | CASSVGLWSYTF
TRBJ2-3 | - | TRBV27 | CASTLRASTDTQYF
TRBJ1-2 | - | TRBV12-3/TRBV12-4 | CASSLDSFNYGYTF
TRBJ2-1 | - | TRBV7-9 | CASRGSANYNEQFF
TRBJ2-1 | TRBD2 | TRBV20-1 | CSALAGGGDGEQFF
TRBJ2-7 | - | TRBV10-2 | CASSESDLMGNEQYF
TRBJ1-2 | TRBD1 | TRBV18 | CASSSRTGTTYGYTF
TRBJ2-3 | TRBD2 | TRBV7-6 | CASSYRTSGSTDTQYF
TRBJ2-6 | TRBD1 | TRBV20-1 | CSAMGSRGRSGANVLTF
TRBJ2-1 | TRBD2 | TRBV11-2 | CASSPGGSGTYYNEQFF